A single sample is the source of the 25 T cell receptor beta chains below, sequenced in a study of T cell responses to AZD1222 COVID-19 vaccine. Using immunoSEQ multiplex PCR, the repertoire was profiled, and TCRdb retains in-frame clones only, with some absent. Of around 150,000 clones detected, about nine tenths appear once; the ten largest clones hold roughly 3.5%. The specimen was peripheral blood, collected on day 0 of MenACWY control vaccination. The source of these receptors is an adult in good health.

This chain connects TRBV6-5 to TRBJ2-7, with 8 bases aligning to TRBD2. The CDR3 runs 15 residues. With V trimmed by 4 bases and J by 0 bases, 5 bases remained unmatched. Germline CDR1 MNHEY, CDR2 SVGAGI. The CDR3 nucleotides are TGTGCCAGCAGTTTGGCTAGCGGGTTCTCCTACGAGCAGTACTTC. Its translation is CASSLASGFSYEQYF.

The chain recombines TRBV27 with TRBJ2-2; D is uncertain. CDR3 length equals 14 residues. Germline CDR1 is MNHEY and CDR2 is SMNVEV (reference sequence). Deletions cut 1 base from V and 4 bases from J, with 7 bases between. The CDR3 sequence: CASSLWQTTGELFF. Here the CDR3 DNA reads TGTGCCAGCAGTTTATGGCAGACCACCGGGGAGCTGTTTTTT.

This CDR3 is CASSLISDTEAFF. The CDR3, as DNA: TGTGCCAGCAGCTTAATCAGTGACACTGAAGCTTTCTTT. The chain couples TRBV7-2 to TRBJ1-1; D is undetermined. The germline CDR1 and CDR2 sequences are SGHTA and FQGNSA. This CDR3 comprises 13 residues. V lost 2 bases and J lost 3, with 7 bases in between.

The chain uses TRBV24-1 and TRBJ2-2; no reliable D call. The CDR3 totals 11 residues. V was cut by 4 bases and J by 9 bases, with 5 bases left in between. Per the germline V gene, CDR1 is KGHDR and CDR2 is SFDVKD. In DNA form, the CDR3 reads TGTGCCACCAGTGAGCACAGGGAGCTGTTTTTT. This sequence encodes CATSEHRELFF.

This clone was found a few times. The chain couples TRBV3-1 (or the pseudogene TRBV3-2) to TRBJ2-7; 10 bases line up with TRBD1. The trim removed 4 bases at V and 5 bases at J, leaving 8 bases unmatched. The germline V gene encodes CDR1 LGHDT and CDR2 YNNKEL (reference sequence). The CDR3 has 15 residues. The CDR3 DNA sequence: TGTGCCAGCAGCCGAGGGACAGGGGTTGGGCACGAGCAGTACTTC. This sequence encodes CASSRGTGVGHEQYF.

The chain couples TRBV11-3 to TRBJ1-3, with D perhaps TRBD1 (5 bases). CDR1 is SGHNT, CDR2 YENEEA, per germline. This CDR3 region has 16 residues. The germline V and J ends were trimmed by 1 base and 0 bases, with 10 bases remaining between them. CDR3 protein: CASSLARVPSGNTIYF. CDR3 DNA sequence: TGTGCCAGCAGCTTAGCCAGGGTTCCCTCTGGAAACACCATATATTTT. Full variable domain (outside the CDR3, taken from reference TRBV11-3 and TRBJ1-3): EAGVVQSPRYKIIEKKQPVAFWCNPISGHNTLYWYLQNLGQGPELLIRYENEEAVDDSQLPKDRFSAERLKGVDSTLKIQPAELGDSAVYLCASSLARVPSGNTIYFGEGSWLTVV.

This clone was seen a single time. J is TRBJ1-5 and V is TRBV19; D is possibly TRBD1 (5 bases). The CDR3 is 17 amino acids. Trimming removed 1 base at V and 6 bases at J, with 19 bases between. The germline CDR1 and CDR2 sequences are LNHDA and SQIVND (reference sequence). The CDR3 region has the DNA TGTGCCAGTAGTATAGCCCCTTCGCAGGGTAGGGGTCAGCCCCAGCATTTT. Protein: CASSIAPSQGRGQPQHF. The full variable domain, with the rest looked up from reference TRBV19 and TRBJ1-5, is DGGITQSPKYLFRKEGQNVTLSCEQNLNHDAMYWYRQDPGQGLRLIYYSQIVNDFQKGDIAEGYSVSREKKESFPLTVTSAQKNPTAFYLCASSIAPSQGRGQPQHFGDGTRLSIL.

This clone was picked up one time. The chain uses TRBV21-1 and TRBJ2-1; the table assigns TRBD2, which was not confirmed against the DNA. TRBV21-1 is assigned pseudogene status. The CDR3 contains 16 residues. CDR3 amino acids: CASTPPGGRDYNEQFF. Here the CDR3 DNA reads TGTGCCAGCACCCCTCCGGGCGGGAGGGATTACAATGAGCAGTTCTTC.

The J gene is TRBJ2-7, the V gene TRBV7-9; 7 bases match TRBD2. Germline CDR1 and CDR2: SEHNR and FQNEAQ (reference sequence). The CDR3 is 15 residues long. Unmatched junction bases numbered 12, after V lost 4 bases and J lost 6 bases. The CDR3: CASSSPRSGIGEQYF. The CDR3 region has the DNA TGTGCCAGCAGCTCCCCAAGAAGCGGGATTGGCGAGCAGTACTTC. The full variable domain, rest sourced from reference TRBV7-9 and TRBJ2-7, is DTGVSQNPRHKITKRGQNVTFRCDPISEHNRLYWYRQTLGQGPEFLTYFQNEAQLEKSRLLSDRFSAERPKGSFSTLEIQRTEQGDSAMYLCASSSPRSGIGEQYFGPGTRLTVT.

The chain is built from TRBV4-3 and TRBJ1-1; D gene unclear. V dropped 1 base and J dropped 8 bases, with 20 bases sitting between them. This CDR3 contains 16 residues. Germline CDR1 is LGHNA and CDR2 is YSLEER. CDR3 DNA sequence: TGCGCCAGCAGCCAAGCCCTCGTCGGGAGCTTGCAGGAAGCTTTCTTT. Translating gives CASSQALVGSLQEAFF.

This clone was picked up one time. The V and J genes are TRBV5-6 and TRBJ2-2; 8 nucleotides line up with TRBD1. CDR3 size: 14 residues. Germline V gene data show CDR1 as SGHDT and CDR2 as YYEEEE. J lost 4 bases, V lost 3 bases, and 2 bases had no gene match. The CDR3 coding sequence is TGTGCCAGCAGCTACGACAGGGGCACCGGGGAGCTGTTTTTT. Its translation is CASSYDRGTGELFF.

CDR3 amino acids: CASSSRPGDYTF. CDR3 sequence (DNA): TGTGCCAGCAGTTCCCGGCCCGGAGACTACACCTTC. The gene calls are TRBV6-5 and TRBJ1-2; D ambiguous. The CDR3 covers 12 residues. Trimming removed 4 bases from V and 10 bases from J, with 13 bases in between. CDR1 and CDR2 (germline): MNHEY, SVGAGI.

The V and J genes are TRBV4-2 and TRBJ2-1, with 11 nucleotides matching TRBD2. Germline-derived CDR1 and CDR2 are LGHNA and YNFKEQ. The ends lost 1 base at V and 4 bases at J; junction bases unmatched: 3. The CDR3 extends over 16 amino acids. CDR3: CASSQATSGVYNEQFF. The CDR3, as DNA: TGTGCCAGCAGCCAAGCGACTAGCGGGGTTTACAATGAGCAGTTCTTC.

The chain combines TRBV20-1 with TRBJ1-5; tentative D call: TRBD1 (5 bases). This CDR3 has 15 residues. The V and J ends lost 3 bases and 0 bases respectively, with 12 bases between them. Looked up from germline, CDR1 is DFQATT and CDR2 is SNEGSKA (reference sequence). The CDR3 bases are TGCAGTGCTAGTACGAGCGGACATAGCAATCAGCCCCAGCATTTT. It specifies CSASTSGHSNQPQHF.

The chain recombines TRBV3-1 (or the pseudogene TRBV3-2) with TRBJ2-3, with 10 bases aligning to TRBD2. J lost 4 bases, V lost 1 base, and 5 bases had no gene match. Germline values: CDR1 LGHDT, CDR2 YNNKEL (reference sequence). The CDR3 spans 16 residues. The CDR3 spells CASSQGLAGGPDTQYF. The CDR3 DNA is TGTGCCAGCAGCCAAGGGTTAGCGGGGGGCCCAGATACGCAGTATTTT.

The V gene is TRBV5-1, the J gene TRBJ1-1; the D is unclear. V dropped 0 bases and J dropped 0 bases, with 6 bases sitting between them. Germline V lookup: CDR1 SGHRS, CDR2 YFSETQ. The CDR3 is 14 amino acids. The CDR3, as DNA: TGCGCCAGCAGCTTGGCACTCATGAACACTGAAGCTTTCTTT. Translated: CASSLALMNTEAFF.

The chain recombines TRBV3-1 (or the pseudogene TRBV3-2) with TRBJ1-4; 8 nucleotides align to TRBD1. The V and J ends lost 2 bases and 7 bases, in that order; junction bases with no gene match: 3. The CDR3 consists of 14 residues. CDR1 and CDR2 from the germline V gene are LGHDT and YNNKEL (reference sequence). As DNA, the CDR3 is TGTGCCAGCAGCCAAAAGACAGGGGCTGAAAAACTGTTTTTT. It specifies CASSQKTGAEKLFF.

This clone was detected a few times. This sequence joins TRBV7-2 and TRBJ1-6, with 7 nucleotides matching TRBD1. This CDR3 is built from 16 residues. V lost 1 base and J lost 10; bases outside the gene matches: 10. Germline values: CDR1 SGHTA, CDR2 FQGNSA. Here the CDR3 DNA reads TGTGCCAGCAGCTTAGGCCACAGGGGATTGGGATCACCCCTCCACTTT. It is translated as CASSLGHRGLGSPLHF.

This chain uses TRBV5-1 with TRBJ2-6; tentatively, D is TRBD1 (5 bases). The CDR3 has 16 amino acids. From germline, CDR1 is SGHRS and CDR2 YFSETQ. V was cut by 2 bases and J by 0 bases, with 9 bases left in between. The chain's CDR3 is CASSLQATSGANVLTF. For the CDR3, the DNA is TGCGCCAGCAGCTTACAGGCCACCTCTGGGGCCAACGTCCTGACTTTC.

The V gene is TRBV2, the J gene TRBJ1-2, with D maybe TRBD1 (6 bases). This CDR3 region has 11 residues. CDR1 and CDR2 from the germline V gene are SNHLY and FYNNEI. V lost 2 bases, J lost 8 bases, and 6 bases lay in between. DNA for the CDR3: TGTGCCAGCAGTGAACAGGGGGGCTACACCTTC. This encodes CASSEQGGYTF.

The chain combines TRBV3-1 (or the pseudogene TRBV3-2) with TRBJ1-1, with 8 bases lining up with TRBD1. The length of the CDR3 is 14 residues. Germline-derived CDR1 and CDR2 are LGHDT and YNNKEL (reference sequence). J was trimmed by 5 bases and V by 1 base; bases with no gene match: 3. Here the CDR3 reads CASSQVRQGTEAFF. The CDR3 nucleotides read TGTGCCAGCAGCCAAGTTCGACAGGGGACTGAAGCTTTCTTT.

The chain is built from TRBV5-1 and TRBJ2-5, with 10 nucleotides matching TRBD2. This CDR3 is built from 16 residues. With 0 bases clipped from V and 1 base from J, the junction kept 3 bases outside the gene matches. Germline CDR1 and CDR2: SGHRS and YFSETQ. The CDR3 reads CASSLVLAGLQETQYF. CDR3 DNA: TGCGCCAGCAGCTTGGTACTAGCGGGACTCCAAGAGACCCAGTACTTC.

CDR3 in DNA: TGTGCCAGCAGTTCAAGCCTGGGACAGGGGGCCGATCAGCCCCAGCATTTT. Residues: CASSSSLGQGADQPQHF. J is TRBJ1-5 and V is TRBV6-2 or TRBV6-3, with TRBD1 matching 12 bases. J lost 5 bases, V lost 4 bases, and 9 bases had no gene match. The germline CDR1 and CDR2 sequences are MNHEY and SVGEGT. The CDR3 covers 17 residues.

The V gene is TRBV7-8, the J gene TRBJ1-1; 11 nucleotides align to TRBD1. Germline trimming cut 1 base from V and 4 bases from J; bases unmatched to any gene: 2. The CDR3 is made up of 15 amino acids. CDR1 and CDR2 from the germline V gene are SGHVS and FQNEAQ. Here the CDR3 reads CASSLVGTGGTEAFF. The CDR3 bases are TGTGCCAGCAGCTTAGTGGGGACAGGGGGCACTGAAGCTTTCTTT.

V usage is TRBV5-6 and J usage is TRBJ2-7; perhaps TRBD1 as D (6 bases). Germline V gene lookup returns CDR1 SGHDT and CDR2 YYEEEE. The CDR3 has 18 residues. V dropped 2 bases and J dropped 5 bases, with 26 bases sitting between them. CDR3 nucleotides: TGTGCCAGCAGCTTTCGGTTTGGCGGCACAGGGAATCTCCACGAGCAGTACTTC. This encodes CASSFRFGGTGNLHEQYF.